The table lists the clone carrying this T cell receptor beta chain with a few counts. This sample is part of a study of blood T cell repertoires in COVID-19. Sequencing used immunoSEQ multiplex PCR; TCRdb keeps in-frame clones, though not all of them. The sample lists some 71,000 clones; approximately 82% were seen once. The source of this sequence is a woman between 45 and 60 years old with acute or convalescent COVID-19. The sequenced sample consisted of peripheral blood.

The CDR3 coding sequence is TGTGCCAGCAGTTTACGAAGCGGGAGGGATGAGCAGTTCTTC. Encoded protein: CASSLRSGRDEQFF. This chain joins TRBV28 and TRBJ2-1, with 10 bases matching TRBD2. CDR1 MDHEN and CDR2 SYDVKM come from the germline V gene. The CDR3 spans 14 residues. V was clipped by 2 bases and J by 8 bases; unmatched bases: 3.